This T cell receptor (beta chain) was profiled in a study of T cell changes during pregnancy in multiple sclerosis. Some clones are missing from TCRdb's copy, which holds only in-frame ones; the method was immunoSEQ multiplex PCR. The sample lists about 52,000 clones, approximately 92% occurring once. The germline V gene encodes CDR1 SGHNT and CDR2 YENEEA. This CDR3 contains 16 residues. The J segment lost 0 bases and the V segment lost 5 bases, leaving 9 bases of the junction unmatched. The J gene is TRBJ1-1, the V gene TRBV11-3, with 7 bases that match TRBD1. The starting material was CD4+ T cells from peripheral blood mononuclear cells, obtained in the third trimester of pregnancy. This receptor was taken from a female donor with multiple sclerosis, enrolled in a pregnancy study. The CDR3, as DNA: TGTGCCAGCAGCCAGGACAGGAGTGGGGTGAACACTGAAGCTTTCTTT. This codes for CASSQDRSGVNTEAFF.